The 18 T cell receptor beta chains below were found in one sample sequenced in a study of neurological immune-mediated disorders. MiXCR was run by TCRdb on the 5' RACE reads, yielding one entry per CDR3 protein. The repertoire holds some 54,000 distinct CDR3 sequences, with around a tenth as singletons. Indicated time point: longitudinal time-point 1 (baseline). Sequencing input: PBMCs. The receptor source for this set is a male donor with HTLV-1-associated myelopathy (HAM/TSP).

Ten or more counts support this clonotype. This rearrangement joins TRBV7-2 to TRBJ2-7; no firm D call. There are 14 residues in the CDR3. Per the germline V gene, CDR1 is SGHTA and CDR2 is FQGNSA. V was shortened by 1 base and J by 4 bases, with 11 bases between the two germline ends. Written as DNA, the CDR3 is TGTGCCAGCAGCTTAGACGGCGGCTGGTACGAGCAGTACTTC. Amino acids: CASSLDGGWYEQYF.

This clonotype was counted many times. The chain couples TRBV5-4 to TRBJ2-7; 12 positions match TRBD1. Losses at the gene ends were 4 bases for V and 5 bases for J; bases not matched to a gene: 7. Germline CDR1 reads SGHNT; CDR2 reads YYREEE (reference sequence). CDR3 length: 15 amino acids. The CDR3 protein is CASSAGTGGLNEQYF. The CDR3 coding sequence is TGTGCCAGCAGCGCCGGGACAGGGGGCTTGAACGAGCAGTACTTC.

This clonotype occurred many times. The genes are TRBV5-6 and TRBJ2-7; D is perhaps TRBD1 or TRBD2 (5 bases each). There are 12 residues in the CDR3. The V end lost 2 bases, the J end lost 7 bases, and 10 bases lay between the germline ends. From germline, CDR1 is SGHDT and CDR2 YYEEEE. The DNA for the CDR3 is TGTGCCAGCAGCTTCTCTGAGGGGGAGCAGTACTTC. Amino acids: CASSFSEGEQYF.

This clonotype occurred many times. V and J are TRBV5-1 and TRBJ2-1; D gene ambiguous. V shed 0 bases and J shed 6 bases, with 4 bases lying between them. Germline lookup yields CDR1 SGHRS and CDR2 YFSETQ. CDR3 length: 12 residues. The CDR3 spells CASSLEGNEQFF. The CDR3 nucleotides are TGCGCCAGCAGCTTGGAAGGCAATGAGCAGTTCTTC.

The chain combines TRBV6-6 with TRBJ2-7; D gene uncertain. Germline V gives CDR1 MNHNY, CDR2 SVGAGI (reference sequence). The CDR3 totals 11 residues. V lost 3 bases to trimming and J lost 6 bases, with 6 bases between them. The CDR3 nucleotides read TGTGCCAGCAGTTATAGAAGCGAGCAGTACTTC. Protein product: CASSYRSEQYF.

In its sample, this clonotype was seen many times. V gene TRBV20-1 combines with J gene TRBJ2-7, with TRBD1 matching 9 bases. There are 14 residues in the CDR3. Germline V gene data show CDR1 as DFQATT and CDR2 as SNEGSKA (reference sequence). With V trimmed by 1 base and J by 6 bases, 7 bases remained unmatched. CDR3: CSARGKTGGGEQYF. DNA for the CDR3: TGCAGTGCTAGAGGAAAGACAGGGGGAGGCGAGCAGTACTTC.

The rearrangement links TRBV19 to TRBJ1-2; D possibly corresponds to TRBD1 (6 bases). The CDR3 has 12 residues. The V end lost 6 bases, the J end lost 7 bases, and 12 bases lay between the germline ends. In germline, CDR1 is LNHDA, CDR2 SQIVND (reference sequence). The CDR3 DNA follows: TGTGCCAGTAGCCTACAGGGATTTGGCTACACCTTC. Translating gives CASSLQGFGYTF. Supplemented by reference TRBV19 and TRBJ1-2, the full variable domain reads DGGITQSPKYLFRKEGQNVTLSCEQNLNHDAMYWYRQDPGQGLRLIYYSQIVNDFQKGDIAEGYSVSREKKESFPLTVTSAQKNPTAFYLCASSLQGFGYTFGSGTRLTVV.

This clonotype appeared many times. The rearrangement links TRBV28 to TRBJ1-2; D may be TRBD1 (6 bases). The germline CDR1 and CDR2 sequences are MDHEN and SYDVKM. Between the trimmed V and J ends, which lost 7 bases and 6 bases, there was a span of 15 bases. This CDR3 comprises 13 residues. The CDR3 nucleotides read TGTGCCAGCAAATGGGGGGGCTTTCATGGCTACACCTTC. Translated: CASKWGGFHGYTF.

There are a few counts of this clonotype. This chain joins TRBV12-3 or TRBV12-4 and TRBJ2-1; 7 bases are shared with TRBD2. V lost 6 bases and J lost 4; bases outside the gene matches: 9. CDR3 length equals 15 residues. In DNA form, the CDR3 reads TGTGCCAGCAGCCCGTTGGGGGGGACTTACAATGAGCAGTTCTTC. Translating it yields CASSPLGGTYNEQFF.

The sample holds many counts of this clonotype. This CDR3 reads CASRDRDTSYEQYF. The CDR3 DNA follows: TGTGCCAGCAGAGATCGGGACACCTCCTACGAGCAGTACTTC. The chain has TRBV12-3 or TRBV12-4 and TRBJ2-7, with D possibly being TRBD1 (6 bases). The CDR3 has 14 amino acids. The V gene lost 6 bases and the J gene lost 0 bases, with 12 bases spanning the gap.

This clonotype was observed many times. The chain is built from TRBV20-1 and TRBJ2-3; D perhaps matches TRBD2 (5 bases). V was trimmed by 3 bases and J by 1 base, leaving 8 bases between them. Germline CDR1 reads DFQATT; CDR2 reads SNEGSKA (reference sequence). The CDR3 is made up of 13 amino acids. The CDR3 spells CSARGEGTDTQYF. CDR3 in DNA: TGCAGTGCTAGGGGAGAGGGCACAGATACGCAGTATTTT.

This clonotype was seen repeatedly, ten times or more. This chain connects TRBV10-3 to TRBJ1-2; 9 bases match TRBD1. Germline values: CDR1 ENHRY, CDR2 SYGVKD. Trimming removed 3 bases from V and 8 bases from J; junction bases left unmatched: 16. This CDR3 region has 17 residues. DNA of the CDR3: TGTGCCATCAGTGAACCGCTTGGACAGGGGCTGATAGGGGGCTACACCTTC. This codes for CAISEPLGQGLIGGYTF.

This clonotype appeared many times. V is TRBV29-1 and J is TRBJ1-2, with D possibly being TRBD1 (5 bases). Trimming left V 6 bases short and J 5 bases short, with 19 bases between. CDR3 length equals 14 residues. Germline CDR1 and CDR2: SQVTM and ANQGSEA. Here the CDR3 DNA reads TGCAGCGTCGATCTGGACGTCGGGGGTTATGGCTACACCTTC. Translation gives CSVDLDVGGYGYTF.

This clonotype came up many times. The chain links TRBV25-1 to TRBJ1-3; D gene uncertain. The CDR3 loop spans 14 amino acids. Trimming took off 0 bases at V and 0 bases at J, with 3 bases between the two ends. The germline CDR1 and CDR2 sequences are MGHDK and SYGVNS. In nucleotides, the CDR3 is TGTGCCAGCAGTGAATACAGCTCTGGAAACACCATATATTTT. This sequence encodes CASSEYSSGNTIYF.

There are many counts of this clonotype. The chain combines TRBV7-9 with TRBJ2-5; 9 positions agree with TRBD2. Per germline, CDR1 SEHNR and CDR2 FQNEAQ (reference sequence). Trimming at V came to 4 bases and at J to 9 bases, leaving 12 bases not matched to a gene. The CDR3 is made up of 15 amino acids. CDR3 protein: CASSSVKERGVAQYF. The CDR3 DNA follows: TGTGCCAGCAGCTCGGTCAAGGAGCGGGGGGTGGCCCAGTACTTC.

This clonotype was seen ten or more times. The chain combines TRBV5-1 with TRBJ1-4; D uncertain. CDR3 size: 14 residues. Trimming took 2 bases from V and 5 from J, leaving 10 bases between them. Germline values: CDR1 SGHRS, CDR2 YFSETQ. CDR3 sequence (DNA): TGCGCCAGCAGCTTACTGGCAGAAAATGAAAAACTGTTTTTT. Encoded protein: CASSLLAENEKLFF.

This clonotype was detected many times. The rearrangement joins TRBV9 to TRBJ2-3; TRBD1 is a possible D gene (5 bases). The CDR3 has 14 residues. Trimming took 0 bases from V and 1 from J, leaving 6 bases between them. Germline assignment: CDR1 SGDLS and CDR2 YYNGEE. CDR3 amino acids: CASSVGGRTDTQYF. The CDR3 DNA sequence: TGTGCCAGCAGCGTAGGGGGCCGCACAGATACGCAGTATTTT.

The rearrangement links TRBV5-1 to TRBJ2-3; possible D gene TRBD1, 6 bases. CDR1 is SGHRS and CDR2 is YFSETQ in the germline V gene. The CDR3 has 14 residues. V lost 2 bases, J lost 3 bases, and 10 bases lay in between. CDR3 coding DNA: TGCGCCAGCAGCTTCCAGGGGAGTACAGATACGCAGTATTTT. Encoded protein: CASSFQGSTDTQYF.